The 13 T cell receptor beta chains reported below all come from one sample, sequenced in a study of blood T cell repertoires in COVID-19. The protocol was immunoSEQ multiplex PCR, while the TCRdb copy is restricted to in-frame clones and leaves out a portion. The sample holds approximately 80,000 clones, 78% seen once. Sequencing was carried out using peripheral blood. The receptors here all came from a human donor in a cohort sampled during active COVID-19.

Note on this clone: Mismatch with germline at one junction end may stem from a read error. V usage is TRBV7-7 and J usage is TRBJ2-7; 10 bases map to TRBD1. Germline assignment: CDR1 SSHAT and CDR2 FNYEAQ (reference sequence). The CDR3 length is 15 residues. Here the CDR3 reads CASSPDRGGSYEQYF. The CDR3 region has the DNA TGTGCTAGCAGCCCGGACAGGGGGGGTTCCTACGAGCAGTACTTC.

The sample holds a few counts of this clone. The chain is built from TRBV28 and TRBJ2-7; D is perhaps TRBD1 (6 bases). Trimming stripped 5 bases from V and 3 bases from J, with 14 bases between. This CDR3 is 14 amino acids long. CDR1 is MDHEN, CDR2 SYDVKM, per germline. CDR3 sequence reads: CASSPWTDNYEQYF. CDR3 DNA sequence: TGTGCCAGCAGTCCATGGACAGACAACTACGAGCAGTACTTC.

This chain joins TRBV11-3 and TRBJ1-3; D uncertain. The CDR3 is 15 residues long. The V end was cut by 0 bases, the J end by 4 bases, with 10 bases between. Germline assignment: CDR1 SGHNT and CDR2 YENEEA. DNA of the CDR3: TGTGCCAGCAGCTTAGAGCCCCAGAACGGAAACACCATATATTTT. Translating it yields CASSLEPQNGNTIYF.

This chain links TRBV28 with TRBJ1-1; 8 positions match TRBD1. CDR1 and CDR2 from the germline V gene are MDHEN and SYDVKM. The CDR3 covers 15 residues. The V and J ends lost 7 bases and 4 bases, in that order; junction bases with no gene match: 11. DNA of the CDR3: TGTGCCAGCAAAGGTGCAGGGGGCGGGAGCACTGAAGCTTTCTTT. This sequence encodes CASKGAGGGSTEAFF.

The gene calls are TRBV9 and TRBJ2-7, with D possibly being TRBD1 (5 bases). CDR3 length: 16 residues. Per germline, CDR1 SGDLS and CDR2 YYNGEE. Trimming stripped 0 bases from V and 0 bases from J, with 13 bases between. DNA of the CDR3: TGTGCCAGCAGCGTAGACCCAGGGCTACGCTCCTACGAGCAGTACTTC. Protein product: CASSVDPGLRSYEQYF.

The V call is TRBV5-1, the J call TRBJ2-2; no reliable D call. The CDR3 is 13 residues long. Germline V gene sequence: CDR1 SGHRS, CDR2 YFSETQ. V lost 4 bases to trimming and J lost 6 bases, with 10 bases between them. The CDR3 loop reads CASSLDLSGELFF. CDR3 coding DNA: TGCGCCAGCAGCCTAGACTTGTCCGGGGAGCTGTTTTTT.

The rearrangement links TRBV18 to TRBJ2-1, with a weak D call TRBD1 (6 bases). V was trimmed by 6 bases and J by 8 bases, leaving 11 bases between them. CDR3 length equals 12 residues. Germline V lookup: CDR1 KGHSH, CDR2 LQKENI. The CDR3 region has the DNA TGTGCCAGCTCGTCCAAGGGGGATGAGCAGTTCTTC. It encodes CASSSKGDEQFF.

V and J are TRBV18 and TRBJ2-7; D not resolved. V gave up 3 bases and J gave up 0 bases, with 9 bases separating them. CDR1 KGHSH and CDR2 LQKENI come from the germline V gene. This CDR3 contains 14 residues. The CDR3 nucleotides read TGTGCCAGCTCACCGGGCAGCAGCTCCTACGAGCAGTACGTC. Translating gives CASSPGSSSYEQYV.

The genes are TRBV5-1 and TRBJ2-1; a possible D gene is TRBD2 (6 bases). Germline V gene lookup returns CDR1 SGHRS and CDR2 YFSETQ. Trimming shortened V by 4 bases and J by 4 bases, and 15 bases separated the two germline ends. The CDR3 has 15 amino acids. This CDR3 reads CASSLQTGEYNEQFF. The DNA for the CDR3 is TGCGCCAGCAGCCTACAAACGGGAGAGTACAATGAGCAGTTCTTC. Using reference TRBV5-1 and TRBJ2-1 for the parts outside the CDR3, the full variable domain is KAGVTQTPRYLIKTRGQQVTLSCSPISGHRSVSWYQQTPGQGLQFLFEYFSETQRNKGNFPGRFSGRQFSNSRSEMNVSTLELGDSALYLCASSLQTGEYNEQFFGPGTRLTVL.

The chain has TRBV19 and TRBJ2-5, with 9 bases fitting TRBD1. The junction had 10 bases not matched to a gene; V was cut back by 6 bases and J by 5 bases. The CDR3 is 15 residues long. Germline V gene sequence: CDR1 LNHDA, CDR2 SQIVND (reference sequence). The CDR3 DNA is TGTGCCAGTAGCCTGGACAGGGGCCGGTTCGAGACCCAGTACTTC. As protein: CASSLDRGRFETQYF.

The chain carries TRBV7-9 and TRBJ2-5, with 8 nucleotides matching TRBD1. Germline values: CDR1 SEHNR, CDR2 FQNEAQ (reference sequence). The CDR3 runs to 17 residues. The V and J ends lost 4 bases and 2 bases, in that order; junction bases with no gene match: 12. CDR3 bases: TGTGCCAGCAGCTCCCTTCGGACAGGGAACCCACAAGAGACCCAGTACTTC. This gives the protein CASSSLRTGNPQETQYF.

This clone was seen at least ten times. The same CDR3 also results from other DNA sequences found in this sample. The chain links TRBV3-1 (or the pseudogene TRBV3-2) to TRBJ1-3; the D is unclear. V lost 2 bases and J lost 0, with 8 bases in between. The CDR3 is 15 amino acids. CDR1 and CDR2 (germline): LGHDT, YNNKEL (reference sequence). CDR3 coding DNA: TGTGCCAGCAGCCAATCGCCCAGCTCTGGAAACACCATATATTTT. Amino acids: CASSQSPSSGNTIYF.

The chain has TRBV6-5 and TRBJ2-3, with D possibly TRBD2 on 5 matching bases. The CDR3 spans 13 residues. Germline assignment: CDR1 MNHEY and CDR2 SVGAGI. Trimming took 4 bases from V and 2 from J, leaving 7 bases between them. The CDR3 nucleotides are TGTGCCAGCAGTTTAGCGTTCACAGATACGCAGTATTTT. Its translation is CASSLAFTDTQYF.